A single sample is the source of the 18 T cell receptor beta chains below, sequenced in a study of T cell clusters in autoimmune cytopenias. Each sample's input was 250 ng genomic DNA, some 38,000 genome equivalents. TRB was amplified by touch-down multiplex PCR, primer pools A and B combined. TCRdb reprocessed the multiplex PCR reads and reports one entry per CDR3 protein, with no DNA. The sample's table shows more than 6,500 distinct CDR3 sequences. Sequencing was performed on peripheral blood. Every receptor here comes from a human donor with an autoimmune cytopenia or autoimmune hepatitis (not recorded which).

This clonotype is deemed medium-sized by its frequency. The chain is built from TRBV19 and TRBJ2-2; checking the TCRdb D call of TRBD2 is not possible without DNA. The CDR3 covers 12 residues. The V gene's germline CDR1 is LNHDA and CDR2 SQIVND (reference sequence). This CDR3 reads CGAAANTGELFF.

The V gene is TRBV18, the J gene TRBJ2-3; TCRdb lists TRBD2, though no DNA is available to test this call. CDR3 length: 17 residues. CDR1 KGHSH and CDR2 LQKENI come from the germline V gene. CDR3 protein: CASSPLGLYSYTDTQYF.

The CDR3 reads CASSSPGLAGTQYF. V gene TRBV27 combines with J gene TRBJ2-3; TCRdb's D call, TRBD2, is unchecked because there is no DNA. This CDR3 contains 14 residues. Germline CDR1 reads MNHEY; CDR2 reads SMNVEV (reference sequence).

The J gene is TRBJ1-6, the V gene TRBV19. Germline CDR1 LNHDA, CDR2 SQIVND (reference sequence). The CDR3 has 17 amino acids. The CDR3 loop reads CASRLLYSGTVNSPLHF.

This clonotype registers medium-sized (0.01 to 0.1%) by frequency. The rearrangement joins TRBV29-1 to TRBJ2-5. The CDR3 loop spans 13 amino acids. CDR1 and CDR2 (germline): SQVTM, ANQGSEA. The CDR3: CSVEAGPQETQYF.

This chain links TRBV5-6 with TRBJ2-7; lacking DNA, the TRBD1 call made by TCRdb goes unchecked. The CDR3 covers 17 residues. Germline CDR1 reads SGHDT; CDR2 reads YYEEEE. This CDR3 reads CASSLAGWLGDSYEQYF.

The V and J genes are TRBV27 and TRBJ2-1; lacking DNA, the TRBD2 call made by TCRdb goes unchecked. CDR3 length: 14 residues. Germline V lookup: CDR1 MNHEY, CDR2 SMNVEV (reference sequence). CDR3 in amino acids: CASSGLQGIGEQFF.

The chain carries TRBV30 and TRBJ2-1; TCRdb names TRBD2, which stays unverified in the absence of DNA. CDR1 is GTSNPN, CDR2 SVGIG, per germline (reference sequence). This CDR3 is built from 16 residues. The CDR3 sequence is CAWKFFATSGSHEQFF.

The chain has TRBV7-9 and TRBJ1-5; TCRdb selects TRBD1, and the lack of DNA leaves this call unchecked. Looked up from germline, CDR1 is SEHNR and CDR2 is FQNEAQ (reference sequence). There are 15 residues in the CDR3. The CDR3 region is CASSLEAGGNQPQHF.

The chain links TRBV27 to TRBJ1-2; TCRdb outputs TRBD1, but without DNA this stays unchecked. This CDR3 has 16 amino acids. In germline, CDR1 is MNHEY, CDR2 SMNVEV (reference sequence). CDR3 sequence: CASSSERQGKDYGYTF.

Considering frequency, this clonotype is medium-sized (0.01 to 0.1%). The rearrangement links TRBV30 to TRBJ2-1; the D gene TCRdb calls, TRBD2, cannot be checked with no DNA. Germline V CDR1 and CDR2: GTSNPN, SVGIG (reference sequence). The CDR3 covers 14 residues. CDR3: CAWSVLAGGNEQFF.

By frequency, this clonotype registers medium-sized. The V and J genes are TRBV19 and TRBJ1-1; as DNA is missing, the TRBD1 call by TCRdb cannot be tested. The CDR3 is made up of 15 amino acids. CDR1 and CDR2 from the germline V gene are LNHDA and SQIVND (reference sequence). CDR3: CASSTRTGAVTEAFF.

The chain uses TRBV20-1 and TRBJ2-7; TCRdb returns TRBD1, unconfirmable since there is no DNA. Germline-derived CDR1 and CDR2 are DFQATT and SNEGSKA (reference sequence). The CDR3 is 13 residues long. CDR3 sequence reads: CSARTGRDYEQYF.

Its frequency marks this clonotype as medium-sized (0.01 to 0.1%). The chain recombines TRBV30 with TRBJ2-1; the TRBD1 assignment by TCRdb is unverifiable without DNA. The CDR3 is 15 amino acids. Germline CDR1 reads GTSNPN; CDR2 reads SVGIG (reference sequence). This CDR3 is CAWKADRLIGYEQFF.

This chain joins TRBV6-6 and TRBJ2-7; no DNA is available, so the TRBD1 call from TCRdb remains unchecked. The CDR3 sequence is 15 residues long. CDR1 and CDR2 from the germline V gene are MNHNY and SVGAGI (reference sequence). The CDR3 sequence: CASSETYGGVPEQYF.

CDR3 sequence: CAWSTPGGRNYEQYF. The rearrangement links TRBV30 to TRBJ2-7; TCRdb's D call of TRBD2 is untestable without DNA. Germline loops: CDR1 GTSNPN, CDR2 SVGIG (reference sequence). CDR3 length: 15 amino acids.

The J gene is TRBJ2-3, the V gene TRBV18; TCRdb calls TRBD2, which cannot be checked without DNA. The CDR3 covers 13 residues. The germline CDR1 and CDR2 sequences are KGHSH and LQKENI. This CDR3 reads CASSLSRSDTQYF.

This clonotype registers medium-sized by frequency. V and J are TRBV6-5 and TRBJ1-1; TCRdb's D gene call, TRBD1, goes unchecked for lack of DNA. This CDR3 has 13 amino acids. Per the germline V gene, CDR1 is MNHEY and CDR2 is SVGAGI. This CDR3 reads CASGQGPNTEAFF.